This note documents a single T cell receptor beta chain sequence. Measured with immunoSEQ multiplex PCR; TCRdb has only the in-frame clones, and not every one. The table lists 70,000 to 85,000 clones, less than 98% of them singletons. The data were taken from a study of technical replicates of blood from a handful of donors. This CDR3 spans 13 amino acids. CDR1 and CDR2 (germline): SEHNR, FQNEAQ (reference sequence). With 0 bases removed from V and 7 bases from J, the gap between germline ends came to 9 bases. V usage is TRBV7-9 and J usage is TRBJ2-5; the D is unclear. The receptor was isolated from a human donor in good health. Sequenced: T cells isolated from PBMCs. This chain's CDR3 is CASSLAGLRTQYF. The DNA for the CDR3 is TGTGCCAGCAGCTTAGCGGGCCTGCGGACCCAGTACTTC.